This is a list of T cell receptor beta chains from one sample in a study of blood T cells in healthy people across ages. TCRdb reprocessed the 5' RACE reads via MiXCR and lists one record per CDR3 protein. The table has more than 550,000 distinct CDR3 sequences, 22% seen once. The material sequenced was blood. The receptor source for this set is a man between 70 and 80 years old in good health. Each CDR3 is given with its conserved first and last residue. D genes are given only for firm matches. Not all rows give a size; the values are once, few, many and, for expanded clones, a class.

D,length,J,V,size,DNA,CDR3
NA,14,TRBJ1-1,TRBV29-1,NA,TGCAGCGTCGGGACGCAGGGTCTCGCTTTCGAGGCTTTCTTT,CSVGTQGLAFEAFF
NA,13,TRBJ1-1,TRBV7-9,NA,TGTGCCAGCAGCCAGGCGGGAGGCACTGAAGCTTTCTTT,CASSQAGGTEAFF
TRBD2,16,TRBJ2-7,TRBV18,few,TGTGCCAGCTCACCTGGACTAGCGGGGGGTTCTAGCGAGCAGTACTTC,CASSPGLAGGSSEQYF
NA,16,TRBJ2-7,TRBV29-1,NA,TGCAGCGTTGCGGGCCTTACCGGGTCAGTCTCCTACGAGCAGTACTTC,CSVAGLTGSVSYEQYF
NA,17,TRBJ2-3,TRBV9,NA,TGTGCCAGCAGCGTATATCAGGGCAGCCTTCTCACAGATACGCAGTATTTT,CASSVYQGSLLTDTQYF
TRBD1,16,TRBJ2-3,TRBV5-1,NA,TGCGCCAGCAGCTTCGGAAGGACAGGGGAGACAGATACGCAGTATTTT,CASSFGRTGETDTQYF
NA,12,TRBJ2-1,TRBV24-1,NA,TGTGCCACCAGTTCCCCCTACAATGAGCAGTTCTTC,CATSSPYNEQFF
NA,15,TRBJ1-2,TRBV6-1,NA,TGTGCCAGCAGACCCGTAGCGGAGAGGGGTTACGGCTACACCTTC,CASRPVAERGYGYTF
TRBD1,12,TRBJ2-7,TRBV20-1,NA,TGCAGTGCCACACAGGGGACCTACGAGCAGTACTTC,CSATQGTYEQYF
NA,15,TRBJ2-7,TRBV2,few,TGTGCCAGCAGAAGTAGGTTTCTCCAACGAAACGAGCAGTACTTC,CASRSRFLQRNEQYF
NA,14,TRBJ2-5,TRBV20-1,NA,TGCAGTGCTAGAGACCTAACTTCTCAAGAGACCCAGTACTTC,CSARDLTSQETQYF
TRBD2,15,TRBJ2-5,TRBV3-1,few,TGTGCCAGCAGCATTCGAGCGGGGGGAGGGAAGACCCAGTACTTC,CASSIRAGGGKTQYF
TRBD2,15,TRBJ2-4,TRBV20-1,NA,TGCAGTGCTAGAGATATCCGACTAGCGGTAAACATTCAGTATTTC,CSARDIRLAVNIQYF
TRBD1,15,TRBJ1-1,TRBV12-3/TRBV12-4,NA,TGTGCCAGCAGCCCTCGGACAGGGGGAGTCACTGAAGCTTTCTTT,CASSPRTGGVTEAFF
TRBD1,18,TRBJ2-1,TRBV5-1,few,TGCGCCAGCAGCTTGGTGGGACAGGGCTGGCGGTCCTACAATGAGCAGTTCTTC,CASSLVGQGWRSYNEQFF
NA,19,TRBJ2-6,TRBV27,NA,TGTGCCAGCAGTCTGATCGGGTCCAAAAGCCTCTCTGGGGCCAACGTCCTGACTTTC,CASSLIGSKSLSGANVLTF
TRBD2,15,TRBJ2-1,TRBV7-9,many,TGTGCCAGCAGCACAACCGGGACTAGCAGCAATGAGCAGTTCTTC,CASSTTGTSSNEQFF
NA,15,TRBJ2-1,TRBV6-5,few,TGTGCCAGCAGTTACTCGACCCGACTCGACAATGAGCAGTTCTTC,CASSYSTRLDNEQFF
NA,18,TRBJ1-4,TRBV5-1,NA,TGCGCCAGCAGCTTGGGGTCCGGAAGGGGCCCAACTAATGAAAAACTGTTTTTT,CASSLGSGRGPTNEKLFF
NA,13,TRBJ1-1,TRBV20-1,few,TGCAGTGCTAGTTGGGGGGGCGGCACTGAAGCTTTCTTT,CSASWGGGTEAFF
NA,13,TRBJ2-2,TRBV10-3,NA,TGTGCCATCGCACAGGGCCTCGCCGGGGAGCTGTTTTTT,CAIAQGLAGELFF
NA,12,TRBJ1-2,TRBV29-1,few,TGCAGCTCGGTACAGGGTGACTATGGCTACACCTTC,CSSVQGDYGYTF
NA,14,TRBJ1-5,TRBV3-1,few,TGTGCCAGCAGCCAGACCCAGAACAATCAGCCCCAGCATTTT,CASSQTQNNQPQHF
TRBD1,18,TRBJ1-1,TRBV11-2,NA,TGTGCCAGCAGCTTAGGGGGTCGATTTTCCGAGACAGGGTCAGAAGCTTTCTTT,CASSLGGRFSETGSEAFF
NA,14,TRBJ2-3,TRBV12-3/TRBV12-4,NA,TGTGCCAGCAAATTAAAAAAGAGAACAGATACGGAGTATTTT,CASKLKKRTDTEYF
TRBD1,13,TRBJ1-2,TRBV11-2,few,TGTGCCAGCAGCATTACAGGGGTGAAGGGCTACACCTTC,CASSITGVKGYTF
NA,14,TRBJ1-1,TRBV24-1,few,TGTGCCACCAGTGATTCTGGGTTCCCGGTTACGCCTTTCTTT,CATSDSGFPVTPFF
NA,15,TRBJ2-7,TRBV5-1,NA,TGCGCCAGCAGCACGGGGGAATCTAGTCGCTACGAGCAGTACTTC,CASSTGESSRYEQYF
TRBD1,11,TRBJ2-7,TRBV29-1,NA,TGCAGCGTTCGGACAGGGGTCGAGCAGTACTTC,CSVRTGVEQYF
NA,18,TRBJ2-1,TRBV12-3/TRBV12-4,once,TGTGCCAGCGTCCCTACTATGGGTGCGGGATCGGCGGTGGATGAGCAGTTCTTC,CASVPTMGAGSAVDEQFF
TRBD1,14,TRBJ1-2,TRBV20-1,NA,TGCAGTGCTAGAGACAGGGGGCTGAGCTATGGCTACACCTTC,CSARDRGLSYGYTF
NA,16,TRBJ2-3,TRBV7-2,few,TGTGCCAGCAGCTTAGGCGGGGACTCGAGCACAGATACGCAGTATTTT,CASSLGGDSSTDTQYF
NA,13,TRBJ2-7,TRBV4-2,few,TGTGCCAGCAGCAAAGTGCAGGGGTACGAGCAGTACTTC,CASSKVQGYEQYF
NA,12,TRBJ2-7,TRBV5-1,few,TGCGCCAGCAGCTTGGATGTGGGCGAGCAGTACTTC,CASSLDVGEQYF
NA,14,TRBJ2-2,TRBV6-6,NA,TGTGCCAGCAGCAAGGACATGCCCACCGGGGAGCTGTTTTTT,CASSKDMPTGELFF
NA,14,TRBJ1-5,TRBV12-3/TRBV12-4,NA,TGTGCCAGCACCTGGGGCGACAGGAATCAGCCCCAGCATTTT,CASTWGDRNQPQHF
NA,15,TRBJ2-3,TRBV6-1,NA,TGTGCCAGCCGAAGCAGGGCCGCTTACACAGATACGCAGTATTTT,CASRSRAAYTDTQYF
NA,12,TRBJ2-7,TRBV5-5,few,TGTGCCAGCAGCTTGGGAGACAGGGAGCAGTACTTC,CASSLGDREQYF
TRBD2,16,TRBJ2-3,TRBV6-7,NA,TGTGCCTGTCCCCTAGTGAGGCGGGGGGGCACAGATACGCAGTATTTT,CACPLVRRGGTDTQYF
TRBD2,14,TRBJ2-1,TRBV30,NA,TGTGCCTGGAGCCCCGGCCTAGCGGAAACTGAGCAGTTCTTC,CAWSPGLAETEQFF
TRBD2,15,TRBJ2-4,TRBV12-3/TRBV12-4,few,TGTGCCAGCAGCCTACTAGCGGGAGGTATTGGGCTTCAGTACTTC,CASSLLAGGIGLQYF